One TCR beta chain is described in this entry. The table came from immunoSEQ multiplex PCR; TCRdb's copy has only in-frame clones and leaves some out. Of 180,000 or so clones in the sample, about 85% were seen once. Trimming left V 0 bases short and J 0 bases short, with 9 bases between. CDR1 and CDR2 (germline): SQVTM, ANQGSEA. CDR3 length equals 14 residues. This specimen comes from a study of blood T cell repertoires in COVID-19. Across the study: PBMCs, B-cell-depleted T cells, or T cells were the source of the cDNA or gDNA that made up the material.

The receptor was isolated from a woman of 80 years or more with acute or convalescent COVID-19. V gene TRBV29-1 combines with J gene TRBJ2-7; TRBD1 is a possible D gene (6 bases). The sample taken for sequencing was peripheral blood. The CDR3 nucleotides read TGCAGCGTTGAAGATAGGGGGAACTCCTACGAGCAGTACTTC. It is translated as CSVEDRGNSYEQYF.